This entry lists 24 T cell receptor beta chains sequenced from one sample in a study of shared T cell receptors in the human thymus. Profiling relied on immunoSEQ multiplex PCR, and the TCRdb table lists in-frame clones only, not all of them. The repertoire holds hundreds of thousands of clones, with approximately 87% as singletons. This sample was also put to use in a study of human thymus T cells.

The sample comprised thymocytes. The receptors here all came from a boy under two years old with a congenital heart defect.

For the CDR3, the DNA is TGTGCCAGCAGTTTAGCAGGATCCCCCACAGATACGCAGTATTTT. Translation gives CASSLAGSPTDTQYF. The chain couples TRBV27 to TRBJ2-3; no firm D call. This CDR3 comprises 15 residues. Trimming cost V 2 bases and J 2 bases, with 11 bases left between them. Per germline, CDR1 MNHEY and CDR2 SMNVEV (reference sequence).

The rearrangement joins TRBV4-1 to TRBJ1-3, with D possibly being TRBD1 (5 bases). Germline CDR1 reads MGHRA; CDR2 reads YSYEKL. This CDR3 region has 16 residues. Between the trimmed V and J ends, which lost 2 bases and 1 base, there was a span of 12 bases. The CDR3 nucleotides read TGCGCCAGCAGCCAACATGGGGGGGGTTCTGGAAACACCATATATTTT. Translating gives CASSQHGGGSGNTIYF.

This clone was observed a single time. CDR3 coding DNA: TGCGCCACGAAGACTAGCGTGGTCCTCAACTACGAGCAGTACTTC. Translation gives CATKTSVVLNYEQYF. The chain has TRBV10-1 and TRBJ2-7, with TRBD2 identical over 8 bases. J lost 3 bases, V lost 10 bases, and 14 bases had no gene match. The CDR3 has 15 amino acids. Germline CDR1 WNHNN, CDR2 SYGVQD (reference sequence).

The rearrangement joins TRBV10-3 to TRBJ2-3, with 7 bases identical to TRBD2. With 2 bases clipped from V and 4 bases from J, the junction kept 15 bases outside the gene matches. The CDR3 length is 18 residues. Germline CDR1 is ENHRY and CDR2 is SYGVKD. The CDR3 DNA follows: TGTGCCATCAGTGAGAACCCGCCCAGCGGGATCATGCCAGATACGCAGTATTTT. Translation: CAISENPPSGIMPDTQYF.

J is TRBJ2-2 and V is TRBV4-3; tentatively, D is TRBD2 (5 bases). CDR3 length: 17 residues. Trimming left V 3 bases short and J 6 bases short, with 20 bases between. Germline lookup yields CDR1 LGHNA and CDR2 YSLEER. The CDR3 region has the DNA TGCGCCAGCAGCCAGGGCGTTGTGTACCGGAGGCCCGGGGAGCTGTTTTTT. Its protein product is CASSQGVVYRRPGELFF.

This sequence joins TRBV18 and TRBJ1-5; 8 positions agree with TRBD1. Trimming at V came to 5 bases and at J to 6 bases, leaving 6 bases not matched to a gene. Germline V lookup: CDR1 KGHSH, CDR2 LQKENI. This CDR3 is built from 14 residues. CDR3 amino acids: CASSVDRGAQPQHF. CDR3 nucleotide sequence: TGTGCCAGCTCAGTCGACAGGGGAGCTCAGCCCCAGCATTTT.

This clone was recorded only once. The gene calls are TRBV27 and TRBJ1-1; D may be TRBD1 (6 bases). CDR3 length: 14 residues. V was pared by 3 bases and J by 11 bases, with 19 bases between. Germline lookup yields CDR1 MNHEY and CDR2 SMNVEV (reference sequence). The CDR3 is CASSLTGGLGRAFF. The CDR3 DNA follows: TGTGCCAGCAGTTTGACAGGAGGCCTAGGCAGGGCTTTCTTT.

This clone was picked up one time. V usage is TRBV27 and J usage is TRBJ2-2; 10 positions agree with TRBD2. CDR1 and CDR2 (germline): MNHEY, SMNVEV (reference sequence). The CDR3 totals 14 residues. Trimming at V came to 8 bases and at J to 7 bases, leaving 7 bases not matched to a gene. The CDR3: CASGSGGNDGELFF. As DNA, the CDR3 is TGTGCCAGCGGTAGCGGGGGGAATGACGGGGAGCTGTTTTTT.

V gene TRBV6-1 combines with J gene TRBJ1-6, with 8 bases fitting TRBD1. Germline V CDR1 and CDR2: MNHNS, SASEGT. The CDR3 has 15 residues. Unmatched junction bases numbered 9, after V lost 5 bases and J lost 9 bases. For the CDR3, the DNA is TGTGCCAGCAGTCAAACGACAGGGGAGGCTTCACCCCTCCACTTT. Amino acid sequence: CASSQTTGEASPLHF.

V and J are TRBV28 and TRBJ1-5; 9 nucleotides match TRBD1. The CDR3 runs to 16 residues. V shed 2 bases, J shed 2 bases, and the junction held 4 bases outside the gene matches. Germline CDR1 and CDR2: MDHEN and SYDVKM. Here the CDR3 DNA reads TGTGCCAGCAGTTTACCGGGACAGGGTGGCAATCAGCCCCAGCATTTT. Protein product: CASSLPGQGGNQPQHF.

In this sample, this clone turned up a few times. This chain joins TRBV6-6 and TRBJ1-3; D unclear. Germline V gene sequence: CDR1 MNHNY, CDR2 SVGAGI (reference sequence). The V end was cut by 10 bases, the J end by 6 bases, with 7 bases between. This CDR3 is built from 10 residues. The CDR3 loop reads CATRENTIYF. CDR3 nucleotide sequence: TGTGCCACCCGGGAAAACACCATATATTTT.

V and J are TRBV19 and TRBJ1-6, with D possibly matching TRBD1 (5 bases). The CDR3 has 11 amino acids. V was pared by 4 bases and J by 14 bases, with 9 bases between. Looked up from germline, CDR1 is LNHDA and CDR2 is SQIVND (reference sequence). Here the CDR3 DNA reads TGTGCCAGTAGTAAGGGGCACTCCCTCCACTTT. It specifies CASSKGHSLHF.

The V gene is TRBV23-1, the J gene TRBJ2-5; possible D gene TRBD1, 6 bases. TRBV23-1 belongs to the ORF category, with a function that is uncertain. The V end was cut by 6 bases, the J end by 5 bases, with 16 bases between. The CDR3 loop spans 14 amino acids. The CDR3 spells CASRSRDITETQYF. As DNA, the CDR3 is TGCGCCAGCAGGTCCCGGGACATTACGGAGACCCAGTACTTC.

This rearrangement joins TRBV7-2 to TRBJ1-1; D is unclear. From germline, CDR1 is SGHTA and CDR2 FQGNSA. This CDR3 has 13 residues. Trimming pared 2 bases from V and 6 bases from J, leaving 10 bases between. In nucleotides, the CDR3 is TGTGCCAGCAGCTTAAGAAGCCAAGCTGAAGCTTTCTTT. Its translation is CASSLRSQAEAFF.

The CDR3 here is CASSQASPRPPTNEKLFF. CDR3 nucleotides: TGCGCCAGCAGCCAAGCTAGTCCAAGGCCACCAACTAATGAAAAACTGTTTTTT. The chain joins TRBV4-1 to TRBJ1-4; no clear D gene. V lost 1 base and J lost 0, with 15 bases in between. This CDR3 spans 18 amino acids. Looked up from germline, CDR1 is MGHRA and CDR2 is YSYEKL.

This chain joins TRBV6-5 and TRBJ1-5, with 8 bases lining up with TRBD1. The junction had 9 bases not matched to a gene; V was cut back by 6 bases and J by 5 bases. The CDR3 has 15 residues. Germline assignment: CDR1 MNHEY and CDR2 SVGAGI. DNA for the CDR3: TGTGCCAGCAGGGTCAAACAGGGGGGGGATCAGCCCCAGCATTTT. This codes for CASRVKQGGDQPQHF.

The chain is built from TRBV5-6 and TRBJ1-1; no firm D call. Germline V gives CDR1 SGHDT, CDR2 YYEEEE. Trimming pared 0 bases from V and 1 base from J, leaving 7 bases between. CDR3 length equals 14 residues. CDR3 loop: CASSLGHKNTEAFF. In nucleotides, the CDR3 is TGTGCCAGCAGCTTGGGACACAAGAACACTGAAGCTTTCTTT.

This sequence joins TRBV6-4 and TRBJ2-1, with unresolved D. The V end was cut by 6 bases, the J end by 0 bases, with 15 bases between. The germline V gene has CDR1 MRHNA and CDR2 SNTAGT. The CDR3 has 16 residues. The CDR3 DNA reads as TGTGCCAGCAGCCGTTCTCAGATAAGCTCCTACAATGAGCAGTTCTTC. Protein: CASSRSQISSYNEQFF.

The V gene is TRBV5-6, the J gene TRBJ1-2; D is ambiguous. The ends were cut back, 1 base at V and 3 bases at J, with 16 bases in the middle. Germline CDR1 SGHDT, CDR2 YYEEEE. This CDR3 contains 16 residues. CDR3 DNA: TGTGCCAGCAGCTTGTTCGCGGGCAGATCCTACTATGGCTACACCTTC. Amino acids: CASSLFAGRSYYGYTF.

This sequence joins TRBV11-2 and TRBJ1-6, with 9 bases identical to TRBD1. The CDR3 has 15 amino acids. V shed 6 bases and J 8 bases; nucleotides not matched to a gene: 8. The germline V gene encodes CDR1 SGHAT and CDR2 FQNNGV. This CDR3 is CASSLRDRAHSPLHF. In DNA form, the CDR3 reads TGTGCCAGCAGTCTTCGGGACAGGGCTCATTCACCCCTCCACTTT.

V gene TRBV7-9 combines with J gene TRBJ2-1; 7 nucleotides match TRBD1. Per germline, CDR1 SEHNR and CDR2 FQNEAQ (reference sequence). V dropped 2 bases and J dropped 8; count of bases not matched to a gene: 6. There are 14 residues in the CDR3. CDR3: CASSLHRGNHEQFF. In DNA form, the CDR3 reads TGTGCCAGCAGCTTACACAGGGGCAACCATGAGCAGTTCTTC.

The CDR3 loop reads CASSLKGGTSGDTRGEQYF. The CDR3 bases are TGTGCCAGCAGCTTAAAGGGGGGGACTAGCGGGGATACGAGGGGCGAGCAGTACTTC. The chain couples TRBV7-9 to TRBJ2-7; 13 bases are shared with TRBD2. Trimming at V came to 2 bases and at J to 6 bases, leaving 16 bases not matched to a gene. The CDR3 totals 19 residues. Germline V gives CDR1 SEHNR, CDR2 FQNEAQ (reference sequence).

The rearrangement joins TRBV6-5 to TRBJ1-4, with 8 nucleotides matching TRBD1. Germline CDR1 reads MNHEY; CDR2 reads SVGAGI. Trimming at V came to 5 bases and at J to 5 bases, leaving 7 bases not matched to a gene. This CDR3 has 15 residues. CDR3 coding DNA: TGTGCCAGCAGTAGGCAGGGGGCTCCCAATGAAAAACTGTTTTTT. It translates to CASSRQGAPNEKLFF.

The chain links TRBV4-3 to TRBJ1-2, with 8 bases matching TRBD1. This CDR3 has 19 residues. Trimming removed 0 bases from V and 3 bases from J; junction bases left unmatched: 15. Germline lookup yields CDR1 LGHNA and CDR2 YSLEER. The CDR3 bases are TGCGCCAGCAGCCAAGAGAGGGGCCCAGGGGGCAGGGCGGACTATGGCTACACCTTC. It translates to CASSQERGPGGRADYGYTF.